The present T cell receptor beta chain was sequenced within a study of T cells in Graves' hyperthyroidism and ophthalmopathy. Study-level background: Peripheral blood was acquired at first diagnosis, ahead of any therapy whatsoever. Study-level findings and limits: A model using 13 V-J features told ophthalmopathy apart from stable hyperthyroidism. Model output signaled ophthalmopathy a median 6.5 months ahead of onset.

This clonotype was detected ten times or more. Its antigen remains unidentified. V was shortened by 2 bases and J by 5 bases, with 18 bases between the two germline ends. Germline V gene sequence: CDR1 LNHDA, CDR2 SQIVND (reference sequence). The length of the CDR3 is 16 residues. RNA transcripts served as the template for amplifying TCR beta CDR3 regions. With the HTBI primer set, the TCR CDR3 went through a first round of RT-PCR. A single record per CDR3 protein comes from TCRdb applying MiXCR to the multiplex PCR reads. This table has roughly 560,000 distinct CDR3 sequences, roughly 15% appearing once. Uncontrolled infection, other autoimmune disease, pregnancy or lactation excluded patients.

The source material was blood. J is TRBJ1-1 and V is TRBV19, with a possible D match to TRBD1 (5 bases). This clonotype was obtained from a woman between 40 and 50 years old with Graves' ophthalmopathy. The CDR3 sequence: CASSIPTPRETTEAFF. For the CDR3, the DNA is TGTGCCAGTAGTATACCCACTCCCAGGGAGACAACTGAAGCTTTCTTT.